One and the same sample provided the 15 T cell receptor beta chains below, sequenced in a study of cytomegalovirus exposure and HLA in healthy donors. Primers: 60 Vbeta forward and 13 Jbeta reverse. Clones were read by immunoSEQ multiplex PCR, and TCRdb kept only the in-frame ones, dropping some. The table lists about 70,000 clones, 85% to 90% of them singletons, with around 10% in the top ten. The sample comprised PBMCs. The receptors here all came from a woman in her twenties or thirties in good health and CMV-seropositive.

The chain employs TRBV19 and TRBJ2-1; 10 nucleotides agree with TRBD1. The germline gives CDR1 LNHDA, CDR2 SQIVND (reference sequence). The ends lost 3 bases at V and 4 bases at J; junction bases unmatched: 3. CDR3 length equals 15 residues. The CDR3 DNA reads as TGTGCCAGTAGTATCGGGACAGGGGAGTACAATGAGCAGTTCTTC. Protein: CASSIGTGEYNEQFF.

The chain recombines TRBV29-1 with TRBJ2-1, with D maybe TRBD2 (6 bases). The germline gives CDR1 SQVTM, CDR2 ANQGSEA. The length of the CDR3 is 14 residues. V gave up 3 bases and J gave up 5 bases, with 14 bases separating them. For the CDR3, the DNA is TGCAGCGTTGACTCGACTAGAGCCCACAATGAGCAGTTCTTC. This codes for CSVDSTRAHNEQFF.

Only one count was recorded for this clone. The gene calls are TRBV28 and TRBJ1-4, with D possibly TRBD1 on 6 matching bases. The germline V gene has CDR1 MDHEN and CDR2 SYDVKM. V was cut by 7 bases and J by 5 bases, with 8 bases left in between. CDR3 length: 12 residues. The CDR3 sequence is CASTTGNEKLFF. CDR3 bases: TGTGCCAGCACAACAGGGAATGAAAAACTGTTTTTT.

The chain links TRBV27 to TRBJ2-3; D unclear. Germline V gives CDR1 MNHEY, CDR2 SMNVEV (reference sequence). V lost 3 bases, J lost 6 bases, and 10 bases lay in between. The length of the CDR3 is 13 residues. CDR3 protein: CASSFPSRDTQYF. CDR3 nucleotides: TGTGCCAGCAGTTTTCCCTCCAGGGATACGCAGTATTTT.

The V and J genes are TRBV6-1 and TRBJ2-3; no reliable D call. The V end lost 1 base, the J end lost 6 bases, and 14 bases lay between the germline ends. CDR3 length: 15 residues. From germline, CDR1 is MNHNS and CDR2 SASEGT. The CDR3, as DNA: TGTGCCAGCAGTGAAGTATTAGACTCCCGGGATACGCAGTATTTT. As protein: CASSEVLDSRDTQYF.

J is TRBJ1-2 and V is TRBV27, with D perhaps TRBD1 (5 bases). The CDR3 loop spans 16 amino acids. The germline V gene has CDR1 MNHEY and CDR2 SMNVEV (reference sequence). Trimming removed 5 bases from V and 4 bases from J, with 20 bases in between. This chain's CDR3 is CASSPKQGYSGYGYTF. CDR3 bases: TGTGCCAGCAGTCCAAAGCAGGGATATAGTGGCTATGGCTACACCTTC.

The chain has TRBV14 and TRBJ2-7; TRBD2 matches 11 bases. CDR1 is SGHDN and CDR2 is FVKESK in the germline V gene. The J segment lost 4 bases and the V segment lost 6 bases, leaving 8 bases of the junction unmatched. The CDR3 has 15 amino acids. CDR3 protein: CASREGTSGVYEQYF. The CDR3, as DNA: TGTGCCAGCAGGGAAGGGACTAGCGGAGTTTACGAGCAGTACTTC.

CDR3 sequence (DNA): TGCGCCAGCAGCCTTACAGGGGGGGGCCCCTACGAGCAGTACTTC. The encoded protein is CASSLTGGGPYEQYF. The chain recombines TRBV5-1 with TRBJ2-7; weak D call: TRBD1 (8 bases). The length of the CDR3 is 15 residues. The germline V gene has CDR1 SGHRS and CDR2 YFSETQ. Trimming left V 4 bases short and J 2 bases short, with 16 bases between.

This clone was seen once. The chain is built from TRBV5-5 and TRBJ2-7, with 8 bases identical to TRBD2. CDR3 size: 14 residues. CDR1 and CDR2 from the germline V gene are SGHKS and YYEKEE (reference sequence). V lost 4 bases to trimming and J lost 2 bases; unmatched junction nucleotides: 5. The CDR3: CASSDWTSTYEQYF. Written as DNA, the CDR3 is TGTGCCAGCAGCGACTGGACTAGCACCTACGAGCAGTACTTC.

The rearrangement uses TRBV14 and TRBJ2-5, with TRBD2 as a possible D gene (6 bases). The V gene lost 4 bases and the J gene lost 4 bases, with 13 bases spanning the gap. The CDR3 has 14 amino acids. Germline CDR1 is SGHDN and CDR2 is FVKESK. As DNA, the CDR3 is TGTGCCAGCAGCCCTCGCGGGATGGGAGAGACCCAGTACTTC. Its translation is CASSPRGMGETQYF.

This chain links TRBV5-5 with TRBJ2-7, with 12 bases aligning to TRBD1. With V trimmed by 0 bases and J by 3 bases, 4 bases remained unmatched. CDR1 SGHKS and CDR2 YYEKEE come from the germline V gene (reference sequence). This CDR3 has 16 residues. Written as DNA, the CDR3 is TGTGCCAGCAGCTTGGGGCGGGACAGGGGGCTCTACGAGCAGTACTTC. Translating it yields CASSLGRDRGLYEQYF.

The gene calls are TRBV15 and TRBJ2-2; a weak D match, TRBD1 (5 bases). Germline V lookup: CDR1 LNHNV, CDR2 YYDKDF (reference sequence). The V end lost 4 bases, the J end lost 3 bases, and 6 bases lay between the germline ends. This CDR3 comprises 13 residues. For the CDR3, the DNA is TGTGCCACCAGCAAACAGGACACCGGGGAGCTGTTTTTT. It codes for CATSKQDTGELFF. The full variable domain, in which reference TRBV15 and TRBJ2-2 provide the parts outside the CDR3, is DAMVIQNPRYQVTQFGKPVTLSCSQTLNHNVMYWYQQKSSQAPKLLFHYYDKDFNNEADTPDNFQSRRPNTSFCFLDIRSPGLGDTAMYLCATSKQDTGELFFGEGSRLTVL.

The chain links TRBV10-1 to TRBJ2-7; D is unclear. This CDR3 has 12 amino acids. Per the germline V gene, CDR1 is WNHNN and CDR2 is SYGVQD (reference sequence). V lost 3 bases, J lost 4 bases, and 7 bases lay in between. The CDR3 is CASSEPGYEQYF. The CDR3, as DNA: TGCGCCAGCAGTGAACCGGGTTACGAGCAGTACTTC.

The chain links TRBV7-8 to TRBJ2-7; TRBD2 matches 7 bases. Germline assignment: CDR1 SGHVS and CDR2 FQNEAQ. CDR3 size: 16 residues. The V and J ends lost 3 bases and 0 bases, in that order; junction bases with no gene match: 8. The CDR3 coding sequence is TGTGCCAGCAGCTTCGCGCCTAGCGGCCGCTCCTACGAGCAGTACTTC. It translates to CASSFAPSGRSYEQYF.

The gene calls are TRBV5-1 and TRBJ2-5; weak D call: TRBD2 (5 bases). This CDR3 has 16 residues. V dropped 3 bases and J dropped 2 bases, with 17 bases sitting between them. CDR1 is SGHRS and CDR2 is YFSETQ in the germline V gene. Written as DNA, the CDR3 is TGCGCCAGCAGCTCGCGAGTGGCGGGTCAACAAGAGACCCAGTACTTC. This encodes CASSSRVAGQQETQYF.